The T cell receptor (beta chain) under discussion was sequenced for a study of CD8 T cells in ankylosing spondylitis. Study observations and caveats: Ankylosing spondylitis blood seemed to carry a telltale TCR beta motif made of fewer than 10 highly homologous variants. Significantly higher representation of disease-linked clones was reported for matched ankylosing spondylitis synovial fluid.

Of note for this clonotype: Antigen unknown.

TCRdb reanalysed the 5' RACE reads using MiXCR and keeps one entry per CDR3 protein. The data show roughly 670,000 distinct CDR3 sequences, around 20% seen once. This clonotype originated in a male donor with ankylosing spondylitis. Sequencing was done on a sample of blood, either unsorted or a sorted T cell fraction (not recorded which).

CDR3 sequence reads: CASLGAQGAGWQETQYF. The DNA of the CDR3 is TGTGCCAGCCTCGGGGCGCAGGGGGCTGGTTGGCAAGAGACCCAGTACTTC. This chain links TRBV2 with TRBJ2-5, with 8 bases identical to TRBD1. CDR3 size: 17 residues. The ends lost 8 bases at V and 2 bases at J; junction bases unmatched: 16. Germline CDR1 is SNHLY and CDR2 is FYNNEI.